This TCR beta chain was documented in a study of beta chain features in type 1 diabetes. At the level of the study: Sorted cells from all samples, numbering almost 110 million, were examined. Study results and caveats: Patients showed naive, central memory and Treg TCRB repertoires that appeared more similar than those of healthy donors. It was possible that PCR favored shorter templates, equally so in patients and controls. Fewer insertions but more deletions were seen at VDJ junctions in type 1 diabetes patients.

There are a few counts of this clone. What it binds is unknown. Isolated RNA was reverse transcribed in full, so expressed TCRB transcripts were sequenced. Measured with immunoSEQ multiplex PCR; TCRdb has only the in-frame clones, and not every one. The data show under 450,000 clones, roughly 14% seen once. What was sequenced was naive CD4+ T cells from blood. This sequence was found in a man younger than 40 in good health.

The CDR3 nucleotides read TGTGCCTGGAACCAGGGGGGACAGGGTTTGTACTATGGCTACACCTTC. Its translation: CAWNQGGQGLYYGYTF. The V and J genes are TRBV30 and TRBJ1-2, with 9 bases fitting TRBD1. The CDR3 has 16 residues. V lost 4 bases to trimming and J lost 3 bases; unmatched junction nucleotides: 12. CDR1 and CDR2 (germline): GTSNPN, SVGIG (reference sequence).